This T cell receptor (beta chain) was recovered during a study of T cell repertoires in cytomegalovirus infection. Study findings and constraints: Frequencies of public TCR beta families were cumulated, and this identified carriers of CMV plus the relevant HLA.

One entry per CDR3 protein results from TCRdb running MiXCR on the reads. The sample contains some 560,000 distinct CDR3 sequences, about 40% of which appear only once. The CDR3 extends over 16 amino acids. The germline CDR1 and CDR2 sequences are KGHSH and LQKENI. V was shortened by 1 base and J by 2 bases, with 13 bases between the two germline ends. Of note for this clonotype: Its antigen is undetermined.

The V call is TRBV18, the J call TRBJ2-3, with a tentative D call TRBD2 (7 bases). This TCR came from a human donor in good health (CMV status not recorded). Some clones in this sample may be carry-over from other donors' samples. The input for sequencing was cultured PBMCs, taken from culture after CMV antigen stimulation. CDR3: CASSPRGGSDTDTQYF. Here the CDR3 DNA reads TGTGCCAGCTCACCACGGGGGGGCTCGGACACAGATACGCAGTATTTT.